This TCR beta chain comes out of a study of cytomegalovirus exposure and HLA in healthy donors. Of note for this clone: The antigen remains unidentified.

13 Jbeta primers and 60 Vbeta primers were used for the PCR. Assay used: immunoSEQ multiplex PCR; TCRdb lists only in-frame clones, some missing. The table has under 200,000 clones, approximately 82% seen once; the top ten hold around 9%. Regarding the study as a whole: Trimming of TCR beta V- and J-genes showed a link, identified in a later analysis, to a missense DCLRE1C variant.

Every donor was a healthy person donating bone marrow. This CDR3 spans 15 amino acids. Losses at the gene ends were 0 bases for V and 3 bases for J; bases not matched to a gene: 4. Germline lookup yields CDR1 MNHNS and CDR2 SASEGT. Sample: PBMCs. The clonotype comes from a male donor in good health and CMV-seropositive. The chain carries TRBV6-1 and TRBJ2-7; 8 bases align to TRBD1. In nucleotides, the CDR3 is TGTGCCAGCAGTGAAGCGGGGACAGGAATCTACGAGCAGTACTTC. Translated: CASSEAGTGIYEQYF.